This T cell receptor beta chain was recovered during a study of blood T cell repertoires in COVID-19. As for the study in general: Sites across the United States, Italy and Spain contributed samples from acute and convalescent COVID-19. PBMCs, B-cell-depleted T cells, or T cells were the source of the cDNA or gDNA that made up the material.

Original data processing: Amplified reference gene primers provided the basis for estimating nucleated cell counts. Produced via immunoSEQ multiplex PCR; TCRdb's table is partial and in-frame only. The DNA was the basis for D and trimming; V, J and clone size are from that table. The repertoire holds roughly 160,000 clones, 86% seen once, with 0.99% in the top ten. The clonotype comes from a man aged 18 to 30 with acute or convalescent COVID-19. Sequenced: peripheral blood.

CDR3 protein: CASSQEGQGQGGYTF. In DNA form, the CDR3 reads TGCGCCAGCAGCCAAGAGGGACAGGGGCAGGGTGGCTACACCTTC. This sequence joins TRBV4-1 and TRBJ1-2, with TRBD1 matching 10 bases. With 0 bases clipped from V and 7 bases from J, the junction kept 5 bases outside the gene matches. Germline V lookup: CDR1 MGHRA, CDR2 YSYEKL. The CDR3 has 15 amino acids.